The sequence of this TCR beta chain was determined in a study of PD-L1 blockade in urothelial cancer. In this sample, this clone turned up a few times. Clones were read by immunoSEQ multiplex PCR, and TCRdb kept only the in-frame ones, dropping some. This sample yields tens of thousands of clones, of which around three quarters are seen a single time; about 3% belongs to the top ten. The sample's time point: peripheral blood 6 weeks after treatment start. CDR3 length equals 14 residues. Trimming cost V 5 bases and J 7 bases; bases outside gene matches: 5. The germline CDR1 and CDR2 sequences are SGHVS and FQNEAQ.

Sequenced material: PBMCs, taken around atezolizumab (anti-PD-L1) treatment. The gene calls are TRBV7-8 and TRBJ1-6; 7 bases line up with TRBD1. This clonotype originated in a man in his 70s with urothelial cancer. The CDR3 DNA reads as TGTGCCAGCAGCCCCAGACAGGGAAATTCACCCCTCCACTTT. Translated, it gives CASSPRQGNSPLHF.